The clone carrying this T cell receptor (beta chain) was detected only a few times. These data are taken from a study of T cell repertoires in aging, cancer and after chemotherapy. Per germline, CDR1 DFQATT and CDR2 SNEGSKA (reference sequence). Trimming cost V 1 base and J 1 base, with 10 bases left between them. The CDR3 is 14 residues long. Multiplex touch-down PCR with TRB-A/B primers amplified rearranged V-D-J TRB sequences. In TCRdb, the multiplex PCR reads were re-called with MiXCR into one record per CDR3 protein. This table holds some 5,000 distinct CDR3 sequences, approximately 30% found once. The template was genomic DNA from peripheral blood, not RNA.

V is TRBV20-1 and J is TRBJ2-5; D may be TRBD2 (5 bases). The receptor comes from a human donor with a blood cancer. The donor label of this sample is uncertain. The sequencing sample was made of blood. CDR3 coding DNA: TGCAGTGCTAGAGCAGGAGGCACCCAAGAGACCCAGTACTTC. Translated, it gives CSARAGGTQETQYF.